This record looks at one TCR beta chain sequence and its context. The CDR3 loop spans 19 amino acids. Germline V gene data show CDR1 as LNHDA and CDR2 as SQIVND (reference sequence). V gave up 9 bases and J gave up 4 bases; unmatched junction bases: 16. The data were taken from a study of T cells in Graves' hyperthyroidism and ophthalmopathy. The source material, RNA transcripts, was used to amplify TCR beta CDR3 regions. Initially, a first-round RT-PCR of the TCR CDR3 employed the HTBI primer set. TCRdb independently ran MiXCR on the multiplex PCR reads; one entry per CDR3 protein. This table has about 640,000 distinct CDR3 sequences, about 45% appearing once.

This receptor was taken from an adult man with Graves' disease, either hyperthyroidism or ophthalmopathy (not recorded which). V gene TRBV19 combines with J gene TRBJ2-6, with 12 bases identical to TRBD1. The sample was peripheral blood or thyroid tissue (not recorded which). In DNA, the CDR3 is TGTGCCAGCGGTCTCCCCCGGGACAGGGGGCTCGCGGGGGCCAACGTCCTGACTTTC. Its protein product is CASGLPRDRGLAGANVLTF.